One sample yielded the 5 T cell receptor beta chains listed below, sequenced in a study of OX40 agonist ivuxolimab in advanced cancers. Measured with immunoSEQ multiplex PCR; TCRdb has only the in-frame clones, and not every one. The sample includes 69,000 or so clones, about 83% of them seen just once. Sequenced material: CD4+ or CD8+ T cells sorted from blood, taken in a trial of the OX40 agonist ivuxolimab. The source of these receptors is an adult with an advanced solid tumor such as melanoma, head and neck, liver or kidney cancer.

The chain carries TRBV19 and TRBJ2-7; no reliable D call. CDR3 size: 11 residues. The germline gives CDR1 LNHDA, CDR2 SQIVND (reference sequence). V lost 0 bases, J lost 6 bases, and 3 bases lay in between. CDR3 sequence: CASSIDGEQYF. CDR3 sequence (DNA): TGTGCCAGTAGTATAGACGGCGAGCAGTACTTC. Complete variable domain (other parts from reference TRBV19 and TRBJ2-7): DGGITQSPKYLFRKEGQNVTLSCEQNLNHDAMYWYRQDPGQGLRLIYYSQIVNDFQKGDIAEGYSVSREKKESFPLTVTSAQKNPTAFYLCASSIDGEQYFGPGTRLTVT.

The chain joins TRBV19 to TRBJ1-2, with 10 positions matching TRBD1. The germline V gene encodes CDR1 LNHDA and CDR2 SQIVND (reference sequence). Germline trimming cut 5 bases from V and 4 bases from J; bases unmatched to any gene: 7. The CDR3 loop spans 15 amino acids. The CDR3 DNA follows: TGTGCCAGTAGTGCCGGACAGGGGGTCGGCTATGGCTACACCTTC. Its protein is CASSAGQGVGYGYTF.

This clone was seen just once. The chain carries TRBV5-4 and TRBJ2-1; 10 bases fit TRBD2. Germline V gives CDR1 SGHNT, CDR2 YYREEE (reference sequence). The CDR3 has 14 residues. The V segment lost 4 bases and the J segment 6 bases; nucleotides outside the gene matches: 4. CDR3 in amino acids: CASSRGLASNEQFF. DNA of the CDR3: TGTGCCAGCAGCCGGGGACTAGCGTCCAATGAGCAGTTCTTC.

The chain recombines TRBV5-4 with TRBJ1-3; possibly TRBD1 for D (6 bases). V was cut by 4 bases and J by 9 bases, with 17 bases left in between. The CDR3 runs 14 residues. In germline, CDR1 is SGHNT, CDR2 YYREEE (reference sequence). CDR3 loop: CASSLTGSRGTIYF. In DNA, the CDR3 is TGTGCCAGCAGCCTAACAGGGTCCCGTGGCACCATATATTTT.

The chain recombines TRBV7-2 with TRBJ2-1; D is unresolved. From germline, CDR1 is SGHTA and CDR2 FQGNSA. V was pared by 3 bases and J by 1 base, with 10 bases between. The CDR3 length is 15 residues. CDR3 DNA sequence: TGTGCCAGCAGCTTTCAGTCACCTTCCTACAATGAGCAGTTCTTC. It codes for CASSFQSPSYNEQFF.